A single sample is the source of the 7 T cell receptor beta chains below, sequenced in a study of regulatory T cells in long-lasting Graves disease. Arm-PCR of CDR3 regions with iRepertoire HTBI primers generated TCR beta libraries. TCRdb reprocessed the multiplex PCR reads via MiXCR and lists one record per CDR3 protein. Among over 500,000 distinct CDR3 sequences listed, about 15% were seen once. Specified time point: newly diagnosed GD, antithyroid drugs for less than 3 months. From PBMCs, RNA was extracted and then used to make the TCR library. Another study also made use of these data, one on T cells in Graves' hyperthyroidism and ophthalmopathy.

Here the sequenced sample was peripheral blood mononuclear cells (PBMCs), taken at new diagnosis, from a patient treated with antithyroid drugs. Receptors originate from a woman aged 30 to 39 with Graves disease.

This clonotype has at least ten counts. The CDR3 region has the DNA TGTGCCAGCAGCTTAAAAACCCTATCCGGGACAGGGAGGGAGACCCAGTACTTC. The encoded protein is CASSLKTLSGTGRETQYF. The chain has TRBV7-2 and TRBJ2-5; 9 bases align to TRBD1. Germline CDR1 is SGHTA and CDR2 is FQGNSA. The CDR3 is 18 residues long. V lost 2 bases, J lost 5 bases, and 15 bases stayed unmatched.

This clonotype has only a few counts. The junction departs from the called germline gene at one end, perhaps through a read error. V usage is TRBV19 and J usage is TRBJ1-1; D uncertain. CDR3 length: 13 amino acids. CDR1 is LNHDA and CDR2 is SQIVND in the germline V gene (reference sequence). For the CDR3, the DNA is TGTGCCAGTAGTATCGTCCATATTGGTGAAGCTTCCTTT. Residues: CASSIVHIGEASF.

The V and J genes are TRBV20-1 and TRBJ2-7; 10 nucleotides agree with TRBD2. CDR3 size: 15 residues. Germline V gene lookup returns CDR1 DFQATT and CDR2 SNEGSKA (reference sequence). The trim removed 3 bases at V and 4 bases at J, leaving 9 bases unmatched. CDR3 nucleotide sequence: TGCAGTGCTAGGCCCCTAGCGGGAGATTCGTACGAGCAGTACTTC. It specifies CSARPLAGDSYEQYF.

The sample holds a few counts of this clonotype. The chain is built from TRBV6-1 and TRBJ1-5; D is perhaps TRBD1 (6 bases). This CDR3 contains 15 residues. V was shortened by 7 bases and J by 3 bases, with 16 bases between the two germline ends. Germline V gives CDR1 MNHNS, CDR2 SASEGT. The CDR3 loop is CASTPPYRVNQPQHF. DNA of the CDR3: TGTGCCAGCACCCCACCGTACAGGGTCAATCAGCCCCAGCATTTT.

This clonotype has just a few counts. CDR3 in amino acids: CAWRREKLFF. CDR3 nucleotides: TGTGCCTGGAGAAGGGAAAAACTGTTTTTT. The V gene is TRBV30, the J gene TRBJ1-4; unclear D gene. Germline loops: CDR1 GTSNPN, CDR2 SVGIG (reference sequence). V was shortened by 3 bases and J by 8 bases, with 4 bases between the two germline ends. This CDR3 is built from 10 residues. The whole variable domain, remainder taken from reference TRBV30 and TRBJ1-4, is SQTIHQWPATLVQPVGSPLSLECTVEGTSNPNLYWYRQAAGRGLQLLFYSVGIGQISSEVPQNLSASRPQDRQFILSSKKLLLSDSGFYLCAWRREKLFFGSGTQLSVL.

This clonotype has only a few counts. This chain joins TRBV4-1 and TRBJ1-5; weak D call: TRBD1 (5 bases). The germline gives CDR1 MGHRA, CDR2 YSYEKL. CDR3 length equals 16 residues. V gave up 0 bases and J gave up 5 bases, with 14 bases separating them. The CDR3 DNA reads TGCGCCAGCAGCCAAGATATAACGGGGGTTCATCAGCCCCAGCATTTT. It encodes CASSQDITGVHQPQHF.

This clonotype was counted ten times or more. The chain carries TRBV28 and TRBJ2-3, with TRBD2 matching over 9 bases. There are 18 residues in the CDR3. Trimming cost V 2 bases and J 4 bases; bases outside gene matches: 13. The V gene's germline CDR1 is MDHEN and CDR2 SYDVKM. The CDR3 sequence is CASSLVPGVAGVADTQYF. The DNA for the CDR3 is TGTGCCAGCAGTTTAGTGCCAGGGGTAGCGGGAGTGGCAGATACGCAGTATTTT.